Here is one T cell receptor beta chain with its context. What it recognizes is unknown. Germline lookup yields CDR1 MNHEY and CDR2 SVGEGT. This CDR3 has 16 amino acids. TRB cDNA was prepared as libraries by UMI-labeled 5' RACE. TCRdb re-called the 5' RACE reads and catalogs CDR3 proteins one per entry, DNA excluded. This sample's clone table lists 85,000 to 130,000 distinct CDR3 sequences. This entry belongs to a study of CXCR3-negative and CXCR3-positive naive CD8 T cells. Study at large: Collectively, the libraries yielded some 140 million TRB reads in total, at about 1.5 +/- 0.3 million per library.

The study's findings and limits: TRB CDR3 hydrophobicity was greater in CXCR3-positive naive cells than in CXCR3-negative naive cells. Naive CXCR3-negative and CXCR3-positive cells had similar TRBV-TRBJ usage; memory differed. Similarly elevated diversity marked both naive subsets, with memory CD8+ cells showing far lower diversity.

Those CD8+ T cells considered naive were CD45RO-CCR7+CD27+CD95-. The chain recombines TRBV6-2 or TRBV6-3 with TRBJ1-2; with no DNA, the TCRdb D assignment of TRBD1 cannot be verified. Sequenced sample: naive CXCR3+ CD8+ T cells from blood. Stated subset: CD45RO-CCR7+CD27+CD95- naive CD8+ T cells expressing CXCR3 (TNR3+). This receptor was obtained from a human donor in good health. Some clones in this sample may be carry-over from other donors' samples. The CDR3 here is CASHPYRGLSPDGYTF.